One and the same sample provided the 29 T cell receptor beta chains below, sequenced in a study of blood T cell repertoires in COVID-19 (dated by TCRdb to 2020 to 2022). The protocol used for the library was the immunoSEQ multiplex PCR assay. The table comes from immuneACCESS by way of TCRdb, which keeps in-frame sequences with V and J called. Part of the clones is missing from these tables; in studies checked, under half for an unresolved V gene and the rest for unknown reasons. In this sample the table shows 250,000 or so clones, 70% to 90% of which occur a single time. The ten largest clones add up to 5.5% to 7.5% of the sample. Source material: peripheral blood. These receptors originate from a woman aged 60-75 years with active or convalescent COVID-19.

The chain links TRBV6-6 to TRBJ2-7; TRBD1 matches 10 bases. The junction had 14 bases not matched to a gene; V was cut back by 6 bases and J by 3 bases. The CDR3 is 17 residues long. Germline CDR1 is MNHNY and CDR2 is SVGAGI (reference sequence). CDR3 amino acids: CASSRRGPGQGLYEQYF. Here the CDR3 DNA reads TGTGCCAGCAGCCGAAGGGGTCCGGGACAGGGGCTCTACGAGCAGTACTTC.

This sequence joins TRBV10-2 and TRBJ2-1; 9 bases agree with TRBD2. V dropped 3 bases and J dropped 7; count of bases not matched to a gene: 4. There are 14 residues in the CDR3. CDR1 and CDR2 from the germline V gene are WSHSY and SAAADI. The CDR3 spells CASSEEREANEQFF. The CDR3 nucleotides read TGCGCCAGCAGTGAAGAGCGGGAGGCAAATGAGCAGTTCTTC.

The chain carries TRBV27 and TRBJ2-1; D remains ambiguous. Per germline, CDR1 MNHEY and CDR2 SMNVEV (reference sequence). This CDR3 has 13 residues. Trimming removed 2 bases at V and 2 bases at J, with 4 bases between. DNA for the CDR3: TGTGCCAGCAGTTTAAGCCCCTACAATGAGCAGTTCTTC. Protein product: CASSLSPYNEQFF.

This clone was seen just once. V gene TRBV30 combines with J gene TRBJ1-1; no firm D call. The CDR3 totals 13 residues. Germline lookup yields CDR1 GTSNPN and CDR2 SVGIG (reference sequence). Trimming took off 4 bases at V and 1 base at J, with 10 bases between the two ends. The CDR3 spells CAWTRGGNTEAFF. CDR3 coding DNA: TGTGCCTGGACCCGGGGAGGGAACACTGAAGCTTTCTTT. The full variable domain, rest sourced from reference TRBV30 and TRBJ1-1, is SQTIHQWPATLVQPVGSPLSLECTVEGTSNPNLYWYRQAAGRGLQLLFYSVGIGQISSEVPQNLSASRPQDRQFILSSKKLLLSDSGFYLCAWTRGGNTEAFFGQGTRLTVV.

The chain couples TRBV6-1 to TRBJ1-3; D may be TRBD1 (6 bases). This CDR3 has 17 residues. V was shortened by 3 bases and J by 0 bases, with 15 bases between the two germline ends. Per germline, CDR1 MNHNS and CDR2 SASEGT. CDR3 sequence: CASSDYTGTSSGNTIYF. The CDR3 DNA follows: TGTGCCAGCAGTGATTACACCGGGACAAGCTCTGGAAACACCATATATTTT.

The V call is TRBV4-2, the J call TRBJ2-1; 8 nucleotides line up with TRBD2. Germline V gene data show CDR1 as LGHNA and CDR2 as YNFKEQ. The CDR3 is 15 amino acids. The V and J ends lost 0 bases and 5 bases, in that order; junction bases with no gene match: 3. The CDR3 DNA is TGTGCCAGCAGCCAAGACGGGACTAGGGACAATGAGCAGTTCTTC. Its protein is CASSQDGTRDNEQFF.

The CDR3 sequence is CASSVGTRQETQYF. The DNA for the CDR3 is TGTGCCAGCAGCGTAGGGACTAGGCAAGAGACCCAGTACTTC. The chain is built from TRBV9 and TRBJ2-5; TRBD2 matches 7 bases. After removal of 0 bases from V and 2 bases from J, the junction contained 1 base not matched to a gene. Germline lookup yields CDR1 SGDLS and CDR2 YYNGEE. The CDR3 has 14 residues.

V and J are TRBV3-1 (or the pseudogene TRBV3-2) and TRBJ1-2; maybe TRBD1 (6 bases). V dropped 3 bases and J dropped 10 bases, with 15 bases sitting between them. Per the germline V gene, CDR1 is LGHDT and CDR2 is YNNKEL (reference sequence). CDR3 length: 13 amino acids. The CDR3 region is CASSQDRHRTYTF. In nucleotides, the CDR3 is TGTGCCAGCAGCCAGGACAGACACAGGACCTACACCTTC.

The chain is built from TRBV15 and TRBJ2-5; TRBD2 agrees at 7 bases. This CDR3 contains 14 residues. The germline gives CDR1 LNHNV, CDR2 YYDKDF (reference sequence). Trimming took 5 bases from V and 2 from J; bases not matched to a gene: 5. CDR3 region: CATSRRGTQETQYF. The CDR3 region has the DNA TGTGCCACCAGCCGGCGGGGGACTCAAGAGACCCAGTACTTC.

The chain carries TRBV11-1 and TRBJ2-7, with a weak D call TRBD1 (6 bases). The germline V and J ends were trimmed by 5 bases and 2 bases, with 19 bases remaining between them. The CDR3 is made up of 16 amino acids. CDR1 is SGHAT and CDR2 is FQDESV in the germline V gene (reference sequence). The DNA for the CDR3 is TGTGCCAGCAGCACGCCGACAGGAGGCAGCACCTACGAGCAGTACTTC. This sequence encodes CASSTPTGGSTYEQYF. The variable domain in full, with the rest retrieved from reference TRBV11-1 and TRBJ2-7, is EAEVAQSPRYKITEKSQAVAFWCDPISGHATLYWYRQILGQGPELLVQFQDESVVDDSQLPKDRFSAERLKGVDSTLKIQPAELGDSAMYLCASSTPTGGSTYEQYFGPGTRLTVT.

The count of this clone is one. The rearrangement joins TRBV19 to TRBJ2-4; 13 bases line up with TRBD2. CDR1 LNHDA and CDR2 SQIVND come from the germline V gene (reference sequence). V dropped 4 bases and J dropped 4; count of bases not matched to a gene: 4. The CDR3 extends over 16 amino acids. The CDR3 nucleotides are TGTGCCAGTAGTAAAGGGACTAGCGGGGCGAAAAACATTCAGTACTTC. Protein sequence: CASSKGTSGAKNIQYF.

CDR3 nucleotides: TGTGCCAGCAGCTTGGATTCGGGGACACCCCTCCACTTT. It yields the protein CASSLDSGTPLHF. The rearrangement links TRBV5-5 to TRBJ1-6; no clear D. With 0 bases removed from V and 11 bases from J, the gap between germline ends came to 9 bases. Germline lookup yields CDR1 SGHKS and CDR2 YYEKEE (reference sequence). The CDR3 runs 13 residues.

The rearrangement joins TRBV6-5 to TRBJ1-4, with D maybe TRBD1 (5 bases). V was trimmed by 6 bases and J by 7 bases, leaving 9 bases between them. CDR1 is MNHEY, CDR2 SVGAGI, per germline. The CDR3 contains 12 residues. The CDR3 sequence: CASRTDGEKLFF. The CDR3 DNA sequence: TGTGCCAGCAGGACAGACGGTGAAAAACTGTTTTTT.

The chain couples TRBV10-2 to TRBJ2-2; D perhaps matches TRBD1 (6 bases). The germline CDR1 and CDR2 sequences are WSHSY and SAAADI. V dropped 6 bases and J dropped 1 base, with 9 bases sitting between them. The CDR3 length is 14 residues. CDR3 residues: CASSPQGNTGELFF. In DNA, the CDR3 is TGCGCCAGCAGCCCACAGGGGAACACCGGGGAGCTGTTTTTT.

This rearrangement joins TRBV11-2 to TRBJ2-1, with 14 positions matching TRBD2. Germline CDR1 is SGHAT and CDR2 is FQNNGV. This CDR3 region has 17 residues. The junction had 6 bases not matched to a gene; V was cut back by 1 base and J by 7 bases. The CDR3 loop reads CASSLAMGLAGANEQFF. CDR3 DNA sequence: TGTGCCAGCAGCTTAGCAATGGGACTAGCGGGGGCGAATGAGCAGTTCTTC.

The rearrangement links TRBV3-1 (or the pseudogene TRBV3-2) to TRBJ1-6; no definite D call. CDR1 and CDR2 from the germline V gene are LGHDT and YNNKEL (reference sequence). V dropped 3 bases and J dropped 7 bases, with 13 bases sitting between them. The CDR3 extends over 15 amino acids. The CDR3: CASSQRGIGNSPLHF. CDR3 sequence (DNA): TGTGCCAGCAGCCAGCGGGGAATAGGGAATTCACCCCTCCACTTT.

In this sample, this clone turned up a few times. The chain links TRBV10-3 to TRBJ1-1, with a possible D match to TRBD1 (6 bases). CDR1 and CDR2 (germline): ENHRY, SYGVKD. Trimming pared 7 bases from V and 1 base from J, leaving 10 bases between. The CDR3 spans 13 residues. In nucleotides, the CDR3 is TGTGCCATCATTAAGGACAGGAACACTGAAGCTTTCTTT. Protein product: CAIIKDRNTEAFF.

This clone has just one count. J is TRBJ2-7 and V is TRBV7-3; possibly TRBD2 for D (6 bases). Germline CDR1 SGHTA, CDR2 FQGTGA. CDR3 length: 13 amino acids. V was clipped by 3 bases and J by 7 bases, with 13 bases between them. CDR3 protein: CASSLDYGGEQYF. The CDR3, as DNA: TGTGCCAGCAGCTTGGACTATGGTGGAGAGCAGTACTTC.

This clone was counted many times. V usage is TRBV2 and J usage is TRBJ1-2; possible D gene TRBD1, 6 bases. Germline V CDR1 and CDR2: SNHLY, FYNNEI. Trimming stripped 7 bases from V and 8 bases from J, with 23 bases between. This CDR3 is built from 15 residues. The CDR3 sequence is CASTGGGPGGAGYTF. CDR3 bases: TGTGCCAGCACCGGAGGGGGACCGGGGGGCGCGGGCTACACCTTC. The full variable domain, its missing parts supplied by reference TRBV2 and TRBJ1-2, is EPEVTQTPSHQVTQMGQEVILRCVPISNHLYFYWYRQILGQKVEFLVSFYNNEISEKSEIFDDQFSVERPDGSNFTLKIRSTKLEDSAMYFCASTGGGPGGAGYTFGSGTRLTVV.

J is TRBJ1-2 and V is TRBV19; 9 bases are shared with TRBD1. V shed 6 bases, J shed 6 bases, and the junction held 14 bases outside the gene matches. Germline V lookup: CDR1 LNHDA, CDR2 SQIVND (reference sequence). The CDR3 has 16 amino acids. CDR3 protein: CASRGGVGQGPDGYTF. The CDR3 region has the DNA TGTGCCAGTAGAGGGGGTGTGGGACAGGGCCCGGATGGCTACACCTTC.

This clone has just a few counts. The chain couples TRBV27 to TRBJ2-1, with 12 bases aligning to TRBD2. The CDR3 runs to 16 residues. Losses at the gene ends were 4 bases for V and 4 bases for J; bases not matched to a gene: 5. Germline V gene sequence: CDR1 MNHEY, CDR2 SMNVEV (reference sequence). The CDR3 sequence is CASSSRTSGEYNEQFF. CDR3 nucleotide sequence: TGTGCCAGCAGTTCCAGGACTAGCGGGGAATACAATGAGCAGTTCTTC.

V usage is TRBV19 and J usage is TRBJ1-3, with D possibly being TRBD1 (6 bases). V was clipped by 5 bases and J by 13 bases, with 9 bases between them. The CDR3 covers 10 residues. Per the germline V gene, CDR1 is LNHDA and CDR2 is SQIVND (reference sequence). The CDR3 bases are TGTGCCAGTAGTGCCGGACAGATATATTTT. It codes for CASSAGQIYF.

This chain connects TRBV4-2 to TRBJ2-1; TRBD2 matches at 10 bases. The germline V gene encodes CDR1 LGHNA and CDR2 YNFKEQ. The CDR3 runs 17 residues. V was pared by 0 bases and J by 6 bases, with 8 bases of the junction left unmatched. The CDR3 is CASSQDRGAGGLNEQFF. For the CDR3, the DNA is TGTGCCAGCAGCCAAGATCGGGGAGCGGGAGGGCTCAATGAGCAGTTCTTC.

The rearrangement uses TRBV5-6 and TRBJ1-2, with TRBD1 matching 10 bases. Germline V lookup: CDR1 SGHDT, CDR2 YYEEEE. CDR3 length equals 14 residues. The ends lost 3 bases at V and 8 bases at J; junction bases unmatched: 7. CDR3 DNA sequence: TGTGCCAGCAGCTCCCCCGACAGGGGGCGCGGCTACACCTTC. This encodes CASSSPDRGRGYTF.

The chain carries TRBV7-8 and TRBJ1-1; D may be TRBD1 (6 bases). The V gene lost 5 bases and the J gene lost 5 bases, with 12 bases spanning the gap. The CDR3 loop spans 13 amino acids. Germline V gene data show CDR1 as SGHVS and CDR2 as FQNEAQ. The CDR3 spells CASSRGGETEAFF. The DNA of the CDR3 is TGTGCCAGCAGCCGAGGGGGGGAGACTGAAGCTTTCTTT.

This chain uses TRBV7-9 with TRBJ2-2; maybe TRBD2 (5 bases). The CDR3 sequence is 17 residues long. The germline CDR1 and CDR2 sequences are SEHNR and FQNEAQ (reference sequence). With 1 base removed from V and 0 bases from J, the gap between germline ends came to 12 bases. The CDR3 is CASSLGIGDPNTGELFF. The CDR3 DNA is TGTGCCAGCAGCTTAGGTATCGGGGATCCGAACACCGGGGAGCTGTTTTTT.

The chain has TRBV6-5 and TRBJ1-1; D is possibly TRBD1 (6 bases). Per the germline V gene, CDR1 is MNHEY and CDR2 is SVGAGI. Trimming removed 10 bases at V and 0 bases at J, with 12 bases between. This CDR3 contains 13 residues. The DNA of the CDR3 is TGTGCCACCCAAGGACAGCTGAACACTGAAGCTTTCTTT. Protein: CATQGQLNTEAFF.

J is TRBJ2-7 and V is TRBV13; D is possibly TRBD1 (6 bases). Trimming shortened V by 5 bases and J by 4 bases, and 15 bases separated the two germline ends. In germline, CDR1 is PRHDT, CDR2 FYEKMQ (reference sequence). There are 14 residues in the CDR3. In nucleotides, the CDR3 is TGTGCCAGCAGCACAGCCGGGACATGGTACGAGCAGTACTTC. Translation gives CASSTAGTWYEQYF. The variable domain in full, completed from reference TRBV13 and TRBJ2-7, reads AAGVIQSPRHLIKEKRETATLKCYPIPRHDTVYWYQQGPGQDPQFLISFYEKMQSDKGSIPDRFSAQQFSDYHSELNMSSLELGDSALYFCASSTAGTWYEQYFGPGTRLTVT.

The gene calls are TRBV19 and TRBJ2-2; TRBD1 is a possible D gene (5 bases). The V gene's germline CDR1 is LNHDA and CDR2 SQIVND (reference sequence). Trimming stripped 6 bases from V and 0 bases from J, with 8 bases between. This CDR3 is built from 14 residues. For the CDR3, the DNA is TGTGCCAGTAGCGGACAAGCGAACACCGGGGAGCTGTTTTTT. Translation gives CASSGQANTGELFF.